Here is one T cell receptor beta chain with its context. CDR3 length equals 14 residues. Trimming removed 0 bases from V and 6 bases from J, with 12 bases in between. The V gene's germline CDR1 is LGHNA and CDR2 YNFKEQ. This sample was included in a study of blood T cell repertoires in COVID-19. Here immunoSEQ multiplex PCR was the method, and the copy in TCRdb shows in-frame clones only, minus some. Of about 190,000 clones in the sample, 65% to 80% are singletons; the top ten hold around an eighth. Sequenced: peripheral blood. V and J are TRBV4-2 and TRBJ2-7; no definite D call. This sequence originates from a man between 45 and 60 years old who had recovered from COVID-19. CDR3 coding DNA: TGTGCCAGCAGCCAAGAACCTTCTAGGTCCGAGCAGTACTTC. Its translation is CASSQEPSRSEQYF.